The clone carrying this T cell receptor beta chain was seen repeatedly, ten times or more. The V gene end was trimmed by 10 bases and the J gene end by 4 bases; junction bases not matched to a gene: 14. This CDR3 spans 15 amino acids. The V gene's germline CDR1 is LNHDA and CDR2 SQIVND (reference sequence). The data derive from a study of human T cells and chemical hapten exposure. Study background: Alopecia areata, totalis or universalis was found in mostly female patients.

Via MiXCR, TCRdb re-called the RACE reads, giving one row per CDR3 protein. Among about 84,000 distinct CDR3 sequences listed, roughly a tenth were seen once. The sample's time point: patch test 2, 6 weeks after DPC sensitization. Regarding treatment: therapeutic diphenylcyclopropenone sensitization with weekly scalp DPC. This chain joins TRBV19 and TRBJ1-2; TRBD1 aligns across 8 bases. The specimen comprised whole blood, sampled in connection with sensitization to the hapten diphenylcyclopropenone (DPC). This sequence originates from a woman under 40 with alopecia areata. Some clones in this sample may be carry-over from other donors' samples. In nucleotides, the CDR3 is TGTGCCACCAGGGACAGGAGGGTAGCTCTCTATGGCTACACCTTC. Its protein is CATRDRRVALYGYTF. The full variable domain, its missing parts supplied by reference TRBV19 and TRBJ1-2, is DGGITQSPKYLFRKEGQNVTLSCEQNLNHDAMYWYRQDPGQGLRLIYYSQIVNDFQKGDIAEGYSVSREKKESFPLTVTSAQKNPTAFYLCATRDRRVALYGYTFGSGTRLTVV.